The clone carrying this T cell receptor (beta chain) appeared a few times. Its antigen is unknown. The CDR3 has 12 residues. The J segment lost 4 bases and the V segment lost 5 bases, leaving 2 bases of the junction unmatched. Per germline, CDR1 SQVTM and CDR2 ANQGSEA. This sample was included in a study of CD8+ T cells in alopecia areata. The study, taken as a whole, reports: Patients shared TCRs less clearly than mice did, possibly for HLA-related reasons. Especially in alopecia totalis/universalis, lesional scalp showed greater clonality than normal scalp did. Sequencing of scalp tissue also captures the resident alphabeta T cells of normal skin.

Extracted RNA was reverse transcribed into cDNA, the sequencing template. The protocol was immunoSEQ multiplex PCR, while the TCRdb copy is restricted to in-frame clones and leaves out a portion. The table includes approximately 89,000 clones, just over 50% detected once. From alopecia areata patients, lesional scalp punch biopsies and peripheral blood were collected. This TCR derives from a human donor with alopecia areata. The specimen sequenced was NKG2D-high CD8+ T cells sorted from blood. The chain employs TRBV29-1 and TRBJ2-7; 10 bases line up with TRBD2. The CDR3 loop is CSVLAGAYEQYF. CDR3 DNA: TGCAGCGTTCTAGCGGGAGCTTACGAGCAGTACTTC.